This is a list of T cell receptor beta chains from one sample in a study of OX40 agonist ivuxolimab in advanced cancers. TCRdb's table, derived via immunoSEQ multiplex PCR, lists solely in-frame clones and lacks some. The sample lists 36,000 or so clones; roughly 80% were seen once. The sequencing used CD4+ or CD8+ T cells sorted from blood, collected in a trial of the OX40 agonist ivuxolimab. Every receptor here comes from an adult with an advanced solid tumor such as melanoma, head and neck, liver or kidney cancer. Both conserved end residues are part of each CDR3. A D gene is named only where the DNA matches it firmly. Clone size is shown for a subset of rows, as once, few, many or a class of expanded clone.

TRBV7-9	.	.	TRBJ2-1	CASTPTRDYNEQFF	TGTGCCAGCACCCCCACCAGGGATTACAATGAGCAGTTCTTC
TRBV4-1	.	TRBD2	TRBJ2-1	CASSSRGGYNEQFF	TGCGCCAGCAGCTCGCGGGGGGGCTACAATGAGCAGTTCTTC
TRBV7-9	medium-sized	TRBD1	TRBJ1-1	CASSSPTGENTEAFF	TGTGCCAGCAGCTCGCCTACAGGGGAAAACACTGAAGCTTTCTTT
TRBV28	.	TRBD1	TRBJ2-1	CASGAGTGPPNEQFF	TGTGCCAGCGGGGCCGGGACAGGGCCCCCCAATGAGCAGTTCTTC
TRBV19	.	.	TRBJ2-1	CASSITESNEQFF	TGTGCCAGTAGTATTACAGAGTCCAATGAGCAGTTCTTC
TRBV7-9	.	.	TRBJ1-1	CASSPAGTTEAFF	TGTGCCAGCTCCCCTGCCGGGACCACTGAAGCTTTCTTT
TRBV2	.	.	TRBJ2-7	CASSEAGRGYEQYF	TGTGCCAGCAGTGAAGCAGGGCGGGGATACGAGCAGTACTTC
TRBV5-1	.	TRBD1	TRBJ2-1	CASSPGTGYRYNEQFF	TGCGCCAGCAGCCCCGGGACAGGCTATAGGTACAATGAGCAGTTCTTC
TRBV11-2	.	.	TRBJ2-7	CASSLVYNSIYEQYF	TGTGCCAGCAGCTTAGTGTACAACAGCATCTACGAGCAGTACTTC
TRBV21-1	.	.	TRBJ2-7	CASSISIRDRGSYEQYF	TGTGCCAGCAGCATAAGTATCCGGGACAGGGGCTCCTACGAGCAGTACTTC
TRBV10-3	few	.	TRBJ2-7	CASGISYEQYF	TGTGCCTCAGGCATCTCCTACGAGCAGTACTTC
TRBV27	.	.	TRBJ2-1	CATIGGNEQFF	TGTGCCACCATAGGGGGGAATGAGCAGTTCTTC
TRBV4-1	.	.	TRBJ1-4	CASSQFSANEKLFF	TGCGCCAGCAGCCAATTTTCTGCGAATGAAAAACTGTTTTTT
TRBV6-5	.	TRBD1	TRBJ2-7	CASSAHTGVLYEQYF	TGTGCCAGCAGTGCCCACACAGGGGTTCTCTACGAGCAGTACTTC
TRBV27	few	TRBD1	TRBJ2-7	CASSLSGTGGYEQYF	TGTGCCAGCAGTTTATCCGGGACAGGGGGCTACGAGCAGTACTTC
TRBV6-6	.	TRBD2	TRBJ2-1	CASSRLAGPYNEQFF	TGTGCCAGCAGTAGACTAGCGGGACCCTACAATGAGCAGTTCTTC
TRBV7-8	.	.	TRBJ2-7	CASSSRTPQDEQYF	TGTGCCAGCAGCTCCAGGACACCTCAGGACGAGCAGTACTTC
TRBV2	once	.	TRBJ2-1	CASSGVRIGQFF	TGTGCCAGCAGCGGTGTAAGGATTGGGCAGTTCTTC
TRBV2	.	.	TRBJ2-1	CASRGGGVYNEQFF	TGTGCCAGCAGGGGAGGGGGGGTATACAATGAGCAGTTCTTC
TRBV4-1	.	.	TRBJ2-1	CASSQDGVSYNEQFF	TGCGCCAGCAGCCAAGATGGCGTCTCCTACAATGAGCAGTTCTTC
TRBV11-2	.	TRBD1	TRBJ2-3	CASSFADRGGTDTQYF	TGTGCCAGCAGCTTCGCGGACAGGGGGGGCACAGATACGCAGTATTTT
TRBV9	.	.	TRBJ1-2	CASSAGVGNYGYTF	TGTGCCAGCAGCGCAGGAGTGGGGAACTATGGCTACACCTTC
TRBV7-6	.	.	TRBJ1-1	CASSLAGPGTEAFF	TGTGCCAGCAGCCTCGCGGGGCCGGGCACTGAAGCTTTCTTT